Each of the 25 T cell receptor beta chains below was sequenced from the same sample in a study of blood T cell repertoires in COVID-19. TCRdb's copy holds only in-frame clones and misses some; the assay was immunoSEQ multiplex PCR. Counted here are more than 250,000 clones, about 92% occurring once; the ten biggest clones make up roughly 18%. What was sequenced was PBMCs or T cells enriched from blood (not recorded which). The receptors shown here come from a woman in her thirties who had recovered from COVID-19.

The chain carries TRBV10-1 and TRBJ2-2, with TRBD2 matching 15 bases. CDR1 and CDR2 from the germline V gene are WNHNN and SYGVQD (reference sequence). With V trimmed by 5 bases and J by 6 bases, 4 bases remained unmatched. CDR3 length equals 16 residues. The DNA of the CDR3 is TGCGCCAGCAGTTCCGGACTAGCGGGAGGGGCCGGGGAGCTGTTTTTT. The encoded protein is CASSSGLAGGAGELFF.

The genes are TRBV14 and TRBJ2-5; D gene ambiguous. The CDR3 runs 13 residues. The V gene lost 3 bases and the J gene lost 5 bases, with 10 bases spanning the gap. CDR1 and CDR2 from the germline V gene are SGHDN and FVKESK. For the CDR3, the DNA is TGTGCCAGCAGCCAGTACTACGGGGAGACCCAGTACTTC. This codes for CASSQYYGETQYF.

The rearrangement uses TRBV5-5 and TRBJ2-7; tentative D call: TRBD1 (6 bases). Germline V lookup: CDR1 SGHKS, CDR2 YYEKEE (reference sequence). CDR3 length equals 15 residues. V was trimmed by 2 bases and J by 3 bases, leaving 15 bases between them. In nucleotides, the CDR3 is TGTGCCAGCAGCTTACTCTCAACAGGGAGCTACGAGCAGTACTTC. Residues: CASSLLSTGSYEQYF.

Comments on this clone: Other DNA sequences from this sample encode an identical CDR3 as well. V is TRBV28 and J is TRBJ2-2; D is uncertain. This CDR3 spans 15 amino acids. Germline V gene sequence: CDR1 MDHEN, CDR2 SYDVKM. V lost 4 bases to trimming and J lost 2 bases, with 11 bases between them. The CDR3 here is CASSWAGRNTGELFF. CDR3 coding DNA: TGTGCCAGCAGTTGGGCCGGCCGTAACACCGGGGAGCTGTTTTTT. The full variable domain, with the rest looked up from reference TRBV28 and TRBJ2-2, is DVKVTQSSRYLVKRTGEKVFLECVQDMDHENMFWYRQDPGLGLRLIYFSYDVKMKEKGDIPEGYSVSREKKERFSLILESASTNQTSMYLCASSWAGRNTGELFFGEGSRLTVL.

The rearrangement links TRBV15 to TRBJ1-1; D gene uncertain. The germline V gene has CDR1 LNHNV and CDR2 YYDKDF (reference sequence). V lost 1 base and J lost 4, with 10 bases in between. The CDR3 totals 14 residues. This CDR3 reads CATSRGGGGTEAFF. In nucleotides, the CDR3 is TGTGCCACCAGCAGAGGAGGCGGTGGCACTGAAGCTTTCTTT.

This chain links TRBV29-1 with TRBJ1-5; no firm D call. Germline V gives CDR1 SQVTM, CDR2 ANQGSEA. The CDR3 is 13 residues long. V lost 5 bases, J lost 4 bases, and 12 bases lay in between. The CDR3 reads CSVSRGGNQPQHF. The CDR3, as DNA: TGCAGCGTTTCAAGAGGAGGGAATCAGCCCCAGCATTTT.

This chain joins TRBV5-4 and TRBJ1-2; D is perhaps TRBD1 (5 bases). The CDR3 consists of 14 residues. The germline V gene encodes CDR1 SGHNT and CDR2 YYREEE (reference sequence). V lost 4 bases, J lost 2 bases, and 12 bases lay in between. This CDR3 reads CASSQPGGNYGYTF. The CDR3 bases are TGTGCCAGCAGCCAGCCCGGGGGAAACTATGGCTACACCTTC.

V and J are TRBV28 and TRBJ2-7; D gene uncertain. Looked up from germline, CDR1 is MDHEN and CDR2 is SYDVKM. The CDR3 runs to 14 residues. Trimming took 3 bases from V and 4 from J, leaving 13 bases between them. This CDR3 is CASSFTLDQYEQYF. The CDR3 DNA reads as TGTGCCAGCAGTTTCACCCTAGATCAATACGAGCAGTACTTC.

In its sample, this clone was seen a few times. The V call is TRBV4-1, the J call TRBJ1-6; 8 positions agree with TRBD1. V was pared by 4 bases and J by 9 bases, with 8 bases of the junction left unmatched. This CDR3 contains 15 residues. CDR1 is MGHRA, CDR2 YSYEKL, per germline. The CDR3 sequence: CASSLGTGGGSPLHF. The CDR3 DNA reads as TGCGCCAGCAGCCTCGGGACAGGAGGAGGTTCACCCCTCCACTTT.

For the CDR3, the DNA is TGTGCCAGCAGCCAGGGTCTGAGCTCCTACAATGAGCAGTTCTTC. Amino acids: CASSQGLSSYNEQFF. This rearrangement joins TRBV11-2 to TRBJ2-1, with D possibly matching TRBD1 (5 bases). In germline, CDR1 is SGHAT, CDR2 FQNNGV. The V end lost 5 bases, the J end lost 0 bases, and 11 bases lay between the germline ends. CDR3 length: 15 amino acids. The complete variable domain, with remaining parts taken from reference TRBV11-2 and TRBJ2-1, reads EAGVAQSPRYKIIEKRQSVAFWCNPISGHATLYWYQQILGQGPKLLIQFQNNGVVDDSQLPKDRFSAERLKGVDSTLKIQPAKLEDSAVYLCASSQGLSSYNEQFFGPGTRLTVL.

The chain has TRBV19 and TRBJ1-2; the D gene is possibly TRBD1 (5 bases). The CDR3 totals 12 residues. Trimming cost V 4 bases and J 7 bases, with 10 bases left between them. Germline CDR1 is LNHDA and CDR2 is SQIVND (reference sequence). CDR3 DNA sequence: TGTGCCAGTAGTACCTCAGGGATTGGCTACACCTTC. Translated, it gives CASSTSGIGYTF.

Here the CDR3 reads CSALRSPEAFF. CDR3 in DNA: TGCAGTGCCCTCCGGTCACCTGAAGCTTTCTTT. The J gene is TRBJ1-1, the V gene TRBV20-1; D remains ambiguous. This CDR3 contains 11 residues. Trimming removed 6 bases from V and 6 bases from J, with 11 bases in between. CDR1 DFQATT and CDR2 SNEGSKA come from the germline V gene (reference sequence).

The chain couples TRBV7-2 to TRBJ2-5; a weak D match, TRBD1 (5 bases). This CDR3 comprises 15 residues. V lost 5 bases, J lost 5 bases, and 18 bases lay in between. CDR1 SGHTA and CDR2 FQGNSA come from the germline V gene. The CDR3 sequence is CASSPRVARAETQYF. The CDR3 DNA follows: TGTGCCAGCAGCCCTAGGGTGGCCAGGGCGGAGACCCAGTACTTC. Complete variable domain (other parts from reference TRBV7-2 and TRBJ2-5): GAGVSQSPSNKVTEKGKDVELRCDPISGHTALYWYRQSLGQGLEFLIYFQGNSAPDKSGLPSDRFSAERTGGSVSTLTIQRTQQEDSAVYLCASSPRVARAETQYFGPGTRLLVL.

This clone was counted only a few times. The chain uses TRBV19 and TRBJ1-5; 7 positions match TRBD1. This CDR3 spans 13 amino acids. Looked up from germline, CDR1 is LNHDA and CDR2 is SQIVND (reference sequence). Trimming cost V 5 bases and J 7 bases; bases outside gene matches: 5. The CDR3 sequence is CASSPTGNQPQHF. CDR3 nucleotide sequence: TGTGCCAGTAGTCCGACAGGGAACCAGCCCCAGCATTTT. Together with reference TRBV19 and TRBJ1-5, the CDR3 gives the full variable domain: DGGITQSPKYLFRKEGQNVTLSCEQNLNHDAMYWYRQDPGQGLRLIYYSQIVNDFQKGDIAEGYSVSREKKESFPLTVTSAQKNPTAFYLCASSPTGNQPQHFGDGTRLSIL.

The chain has TRBV10-1 and TRBJ2-7; 7 bases align to TRBD1. V shed 3 bases and J 1 base; nucleotides not matched to a gene: 9. This CDR3 comprises 16 residues. CDR1 and CDR2 (germline): WNHNN, SYGVQD (reference sequence). CDR3 sequence reads: CASSDLTGTESYEQYF. CDR3 nucleotides: TGCGCCAGCAGTGACCTAACCGGGACAGAGTCCTACGAGCAGTACTTC.

This clone appeared a single time. V and J are TRBV24-1 and TRBJ2-3; 10 bases are a match to TRBD2. Per germline, CDR1 KGHDR and CDR2 SFDVKD. The CDR3 runs to 16 residues. With V trimmed by 1 base and J by 1 base, 1 base remained unmatched. CDR3 residues: CATSDFTSGGTDTQYF. CDR3 bases: TGTGCCACCAGTGATTTTACTAGCGGGGGCACAGATACGCAGTATTTT.

Here the CDR3 DNA reads TGTGCCAGTAGTATTGAGACAGGGAACTCTGGGGCCAACGTCCTGACTTTC. This encodes CASSIETGNSGANVLTF. The rearrangement uses TRBV19 and TRBJ2-6, with TRBD1 matching 7 bases. CDR1 is LNHDA and CDR2 is SQIVND in the germline V gene (reference sequence). V lost 3 bases to trimming and J lost 0 bases; unmatched junction nucleotides: 5. The CDR3 loop spans 17 amino acids.

The rearrangement uses TRBV4-3 and TRBJ1-2, with no clear D. Germline V gives CDR1 LGHNA, CDR2 YSLEER. The CDR3 has 16 amino acids. V lost 4 bases, J lost 1 base, and 16 bases lay in between. The CDR3 nucleotides read TGCGCCAGCAGCCCTAGTCCAGGACTGATTAACTATGGCTACACCTTC. This codes for CASSPSPGLINYGYTF.

The rearrangement uses TRBV5-1 and TRBJ2-7; the D is unclear. The germline V gene has CDR1 SGHRS and CDR2 YFSETQ. Trimming removed 0 bases at V and 9 bases at J, with 10 bases between. The CDR3 has 12 amino acids. The CDR3 protein is CASSLGGAGQYF. The CDR3 DNA reads as TGCGCCAGCAGCTTGGGAGGAGCCGGGCAGTACTTC. The variable domain in full, with the rest retrieved from reference TRBV5-1 and TRBJ2-7, is KAGVTQTPRYLIKTRGQQVTLSCSPISGHRSVSWYQQTPGQGLQFLFEYFSETQRNKGNFPGRFSGRQFSNSRSEMNVSTLELGDSALYLCASSLGGAGQYFGPGTRLTVT.

The gene calls are TRBV5-5 and TRBJ1-6; D might be TRBD1 (6 bases). Germline CDR1 SGHKS, CDR2 YYEKEE (reference sequence). Deletions cut 7 bases from V and 0 bases from J, with 14 bases between. CDR3 length: 16 residues. CDR3 in DNA: TGTGCCAGCCGCCTGCAGGGGAGCTCCTATAATTCACCCCTCCACTTT. Its protein product is CASRLQGSSYNSPLHF.

This chain uses TRBV3-1 (or the pseudogene TRBV3-2) with TRBJ1-3; weak D call: TRBD1 (5 bases). CDR3 size: 16 residues. Germline V CDR1 and CDR2: LGHDT, YNNKEL (reference sequence). Trimming pared 0 bases from V and 0 bases from J, leaving 9 bases between. Here the CDR3 DNA reads TGTGCCAGCAGCCAAGATCAGGGAAGCTCTGGAAACACCATATATTTT. It codes for CASSQDQGSSGNTIYF.

The CDR3 loop is CASSSPSTGLWTQYF. As DNA, the CDR3 is TGTGCCAGCAGTTCCCCCTCGACGGGGTTGTGGACCCAGTACTTC. The chain links TRBV28 to TRBJ2-5, with D possibly being TRBD2 (5 bases). Trimming took 4 bases from V and 7 from J, leaving 19 bases between them. This CDR3 region has 15 residues. CDR1 MDHEN and CDR2 SYDVKM come from the germline V gene.

This chain uses TRBV10-3 with TRBJ2-7; 8 bases match TRBD2. V lost 6 bases and J lost 3; bases outside the gene matches: 7. The CDR3 is 14 residues long. Germline V lookup: CDR1 ENHRY, CDR2 SYGVKD. Here the CDR3 DNA reads TGTGCCATCAGCCCCCCGGGACTAGTCTACGAGCAGTACTTC. Its translation: CAISPPGLVYEQYF.

J is TRBJ2-1 and V is TRBV14, with 8 nucleotides matching TRBD2. The length of the CDR3 is 11 residues. J gave up 12 bases and V 6 bases, and 4 bases lay outside the gene matches. In germline, CDR1 is SGHDN, CDR2 FVKESK. The DNA for the CDR3 is TGTGCCAGCAGTCCCGGGACTAGGCAGTTCTTC. Its protein is CASSPGTRQFF. The full variable domain, its missing parts supplied by reference TRBV14 and TRBJ2-1, is EAGVTQFPSHSVIEKGQTVTLRCDPISGHDNLYWYRRVMGKEIKFLLHFVKESKQDESGMPNNRFLAERTGGTYSTLKVQPAELEDSGVYFCASSPGTRQFFGPGTRLTVL.

This clone was recorded only once. The chain has TRBV18 and TRBJ2-2; 8 bases align to TRBD2. The CDR3 is 15 residues long. Germline CDR1 reads KGHSH; CDR2 reads LQKENI. With 2 bases clipped from V and 4 bases from J, the junction kept 3 bases outside the gene matches. CDR3 amino acids: CASSPFREGTGELFF. CDR3 DNA sequence: TGTGCCAGCTCACCATTCCGGGAGGGCACCGGGGAGCTGTTTTTT.